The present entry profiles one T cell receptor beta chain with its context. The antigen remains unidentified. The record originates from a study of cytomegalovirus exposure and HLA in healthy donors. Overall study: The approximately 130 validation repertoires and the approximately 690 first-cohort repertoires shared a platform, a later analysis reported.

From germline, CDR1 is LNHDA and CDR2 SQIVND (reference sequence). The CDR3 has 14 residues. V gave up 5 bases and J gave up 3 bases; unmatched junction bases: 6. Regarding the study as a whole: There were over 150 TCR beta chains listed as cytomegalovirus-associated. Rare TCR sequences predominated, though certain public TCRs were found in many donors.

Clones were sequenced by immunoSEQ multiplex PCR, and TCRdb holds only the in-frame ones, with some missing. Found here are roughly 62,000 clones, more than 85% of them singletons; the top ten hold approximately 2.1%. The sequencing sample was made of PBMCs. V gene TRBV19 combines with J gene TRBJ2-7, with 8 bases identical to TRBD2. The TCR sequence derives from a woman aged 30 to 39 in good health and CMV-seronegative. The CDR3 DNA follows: TGTGCCAGTAGTGCAGCGGGAGCTAGCTACGAGCAGTACTTC. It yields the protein CASSAAGASYEQYF.